This T cell receptor (beta chain) originates from a study of patients and donors after allogeneic stem cell transplantation. Germline assignment: CDR1 MNHEY and CDR2 SVGAGI. CDR3 length: 15 amino acids. V dropped 2 bases and J dropped 2 bases, with 10 bases sitting between them. Each CDR3 protein is one row after TCRdb ran MiXCR on the RT-PCR reads. The table has roughly 230,000 distinct CDR3 sequences, around 14% seen once; the top ten hold 11%. This clonotype was seen at least ten times. The chain employs TRBV6-5 and TRBJ2-1, with D possibly being TRBD2 (6 bases). Sequencing used blood, either unsorted or a sorted T cell fraction (not recorded which). The receptor comes from a human donor who was either an allogeneic HSCT recipient or a stem cell or donor lymphocyte infusion donor (not recorded which). It is not recorded whose cells these are; they may come from a transplant donor. The CDR3 DNA is TGTGCCAGCAGTTACCGGCGGGGAGCCTACAATGAGCAGTTCTTC. Translating gives CASSYRRGAYNEQFF.